This is a list of T cell receptor beta chains from one sample in a study of T cells in Graves' hyperthyroidism and ophthalmopathy. TCRdb re-derived calls from the multiplex PCR reads in MiXCR, one entry per CDR3 protein. The sample lists roughly 500,000 distinct CDR3 sequences; about 14% were seen once. Sequences were obtained from blood. These receptors all come from a woman in her twenties or thirties with Graves' hyperthyroidism that later progressed to Graves' ophthalmopathy. The CDR3 runs from the conserved cysteine through the conserved F or W. A D gene is named only where the DNA matches it firmly. Clone size is not always given. Where it is, it says once, few, many or a class for expanded clones.

few	TRBJ1-5	TRBV20-1	NA	TGCAGTGCTAGTGACCCACGTCCAGGCCTTAGCAATCAGCCCCAGCATTTT	CSASDPRPGLSNQPQHF
NA	TRBJ1-2	TRBV29-1	NA	TGCAGCGTTGAATCCGGACAGAGCGGCTACACCTTC	CSVESGQSGYTF
many	TRBJ2-1	TRBV10-3	NA	TGTGCCATCAGTGAGAACGGCATTAGCTCCTACAATGAGCAGTTCTTC	CAISENGISSYNEQFF
many	TRBJ1-2	TRBV2	TRBD1	TGTGCCAGCAGTGAACGGGCAGGGGGCGGGAGTGGCTACACCTTC	CASSERAGGGSGYTF
few	TRBJ2-7	TRBV15	TRBD2	TGTGCCACCAGCCCTCCCCCACTAGCGTTTTCCTACGAGCAGTACTTC	CATSPPPLAFSYEQYF
few	TRBJ1-2	TRBV24-1	NA	TGTGCCACCAGTGACTCACAGCGCTTCTATGGCTACACCTTC	CATSDSQRFYGYTF
many	TRBJ1-5	TRBV2	NA	TGTGCCAGCAGTGAAGCCGAACCCTGGCCGGTTAGCAATCAGCCCCAGCATTTT	CASSEAEPWPVSNQPQHF
NA	TRBJ2-4	TRBV12-3/TRBV12-4	TRBD1	TGTGCCAGCAGTTTCCGGGACAGGGACGTCATTCAGTACTTC	CASSFRDRDVIQYF
many	TRBJ2-7	TRBV11-2	NA	TGTGCCAGCAGCCCCCAGGGAGACAGTACTATTGAGCAGTACTTC	CASSPQGDSTIEQYF
many	TRBJ2-3	TRBV5-1	NA	TGCGCCAGCAGCTTGGCCTCGGACTCCAGGAATGTGGATACGCAGTATTTT	CASSLASDSRNVDTQYF
many	TRBJ2-1	TRBV9	TRBD2	TGTGCCAGCAGCGTTAGCGGGACGAGCTCCTACAATGAGCAGTTCTTC	CASSVSGTSSYNEQFF
many	TRBJ2-3	TRBV7-2	TRBD2	TGTGCCAGCAGTTTGACTAGCGGAGCCGCAGATACGCAGTATTTT	CASSLTSGAADTQYF
NA	TRBJ2-2	TRBV5-5	NA	TGTACCAGCAGCTTACAGCCGAACACCGGGGAGCTGTTTTTT	CTSSLQPNTGELFF
few	TRBJ2-1	TRBV11-3	TRBD2	TGTGCCAGCAGCCCCTGGGGGAAGCGGGAGGGATACAATGAGCAGTTCTTC	CASSPWGKREGYNEQFF
many	TRBJ1-3	TRBV12-3/TRBV12-4	NA	TGTGCCAGCACCCCCCCGAATTCTGGAAACACCATATATTTT	CASTPPNSGNTIYF
many	TRBJ2-7	TRBV3-1	TRBD2	TGTGCCAGCAGCCAAGGGACTAGCTCCTACGAGCAGTACTTC	CASSQGTSSYEQYF
many	TRBJ2-3	TRBV14	NA	TGTGCCAGCAGCCAAGACGCTAACACAGATACGCAGTATTTT	CASSQDANTDTQYF
many	TRBJ2-3	TRBV28	NA	TGTGCCAGCAGTTTATCCCAGAGCACAGATACGCAGTATTTT	CASSLSQSTDTQYF
NA	TRBJ2-7	TRBV30	NA	TGTGCCTGGAGTCCCGACTACGAGCAGTACTTC	CAWSPDYEQYF
many	TRBJ2-1	TRBV10-3	NA	TGTGCCATCAGTGAGTCGGGTCTAGCCGTAAATGAGCAGTTCTTC	CAISESGLAVNEQFF
few	TRBJ1-5	TRBV4-1	NA	TGCGCCAGCAGCCAAGTAATGGCCTCGGGGCAGCCCCAGCATTTT	CASSQVMASGQPQHF
NA	TRBJ2-2	TRBV27	NA	TGTGCCAGCAGCCTGGACCTATTCAAGGGGGAGCTGTTTTTT	CASSLDLFKGELFF
NA	TRBJ1-2	TRBV30	NA	TGTGCCTGGAGGGAGGGAAGCAGGGATTACTATGGCTACACCTTC	CAWREGSRDYYGYTF
many	TRBJ2-5	TRBV6-2/TRBV6-3	NA	TGTGCCAGCAGCGCCCCTGGACATCTGTTACGGGAGACCCAGTACTTC	CASSAPGHLLRETQYF
NA	TRBJ1-6	TRBV6-2/TRBV6-3	NA	TGTGCCAGCAGAACAGGGTTGAAAGGTCTGAATTCACCCCTCCACTTT	CASRTGLKGLNSPLHF
few	TRBJ2-1	TRBV19	NA	TGTGCCAGTAGGGAGTCGGGAGATTCTGAAAATGAGCAGTTCTTC	CASRESGDSENEQFF
few	TRBJ2-7	TRBV20-1	TRBD2	TGCAGTGCTCCTTCCCCTAGCGGGAACTCCTACGAGCAGTACTTC	CSAPSPSGNSYEQYF
NA	TRBJ2-3	TRBV7-9	TRBD1	TGTGCCAGCAGCTTTGGGACAGGGATTCGCACAGATACGCAGTATTTT	CASSFGTGIRTDTQYF
few	TRBJ2-7	TRBV7-9	NA	TGTGCCAGCAACACACCCACCGGGAGCTTATACGAGCAGTACTTC	CASNTPTGSLYEQYF
NA	TRBJ1-2	TRBV5-1	NA	TGCGCCAGCAGCGGAACGCAGGGGATTTGGGGCTACACCTTC	CASSGTQGIWGYTF
NA	TRBJ2-2	TRBV19	NA	TGTGCCAGTAGTCGGGGCGCTAGCGATGGCGGGGAGCTGTTTTTT	CASSRGASDGGELFF
many	TRBJ2-7	TRBV12-3/TRBV12-4	TRBD2	TGTGCCAGCAGGGCTAGCGGGACAAGCTCCTACGAGCAGTACTTC	CASRASGTSSYEQYF
many	TRBJ2-1	TRBV28	TRBD2	TGTGCCAGCAGTTTGTATGGGACTAGCGGGCAACATACTGAGCAGTTCTTC	CASSLYGTSGQHTEQFF
many	TRBJ1-2	TRBV12-3/TRBV12-4	TRBD1	TGTGCCAGCATTAGGACCGGGACAGGGGGCTTTGGCTACACCTTC	CASIRTGTGGFGYTF
NA	TRBJ1-5	TRBV30	NA	TGTGCCTGGACTGTAGGAGGGCCCCAGCATTTT	CAWTVGGPQHF
NA	TRBJ1-2	TRBV20-1	NA	TGCAGTGGCGGCGGTAACTATGGCTACACCTTC	CSGGGNYGYTF